Listed here is a single T cell receptor beta chain. Its antigen remains unidentified. Trimming shortened V by 4 bases and J by 4 bases, and 13 bases separated the two germline ends. CDR3 length: 14 residues. This sample was included in a study of identical twins. Study-level results: The analysis was cross-sectional rather than longitudinal within donors. Among monozygotic twins, out-of-frame TCR alpha sharing exceeded what models predicted. Where beta out-of-frame sequences were concerned, excess twin sharing was weaker.

TCRdb reanalysed the 5' RACE reads using MiXCR and keeps one entry per CDR3 protein. This sample has fewer than 900,000 distinct CDR3 sequences, with roughly 18% found just once. The sample was also linked to a second study, of T cells expressing NK-cell markers. That source reports: In several experiments, sorting was confined to alpha-beta TCR T cells through use of an anti-gamma-delta TCR antibody.

This sequence joins TRBV12-3 or TRBV12-4 and TRBJ1-1; D gene unclear. The origin of this receptor is a woman between 18 and 29 years old in good health. Sequencing was carried out using PBMCs. The CDR3 region is CASSSRVEGTEAFF. The CDR3, as DNA: TGTGCCAGCAGTTCCCGGGTCGAGGGCACTGAAGCTTTCTTT.